The T cell receptor beta chain under discussion was sequenced for a study of cytomegalovirus exposure and HLA in healthy donors. Study as a whole: Genotyping of hundreds of donors showed that around 85% belonged to the Caucasian-associated ancestry cluster. Study-level findings and limits: There were reportedly fewer N-insertions in an Asian-associated ancestry cluster than the roughly 670-donor mean, in a later analysis. Solely CMV serostatus was available to characterize immune exposure. High specificity and sensitivity for cytomegalovirus status were reported for the classifier.

A word on this clone: The antigen is not known.

PCR employed 60 Vbeta and 13 Jbeta primers. Here immunoSEQ multiplex PCR was the method, and the copy in TCRdb shows in-frame clones only, minus some. Of about 120,000 clones in the sample, roughly 78% were seen once. The sample taken for sequencing was PBMCs. The receptor comes from a woman in her 30s in good health and CMV-seropositive.

The CDR3 sequence is CASSTSGAQGEQFF. Here the CDR3 DNA reads TGTGCCAGCAGTACTAGCGGGGCACAGGGGGAGCAGTTCTTC. The chain joins TRBV28 to TRBJ2-1, with 10 bases fitting TRBD2. Unmatched junction bases numbered 8, after V lost 5 bases and J lost 10 bases. The CDR3 is 14 residues long. The germline V gene encodes CDR1 MDHEN and CDR2 SYDVKM.